This TCR beta chain appears in the sequencing data of a study of quantifying T cell responses using KT2 cells. Study as a whole: Reverse transcription used primers in the TCR alpha and beta constant regions.

Fixed numbers of PBMC received varying amounts of KT2 cells. The CDR3 is made up of 14 amino acids. V was cut by 3 bases and J by 5 bases, with 16 bases left in between. Germline values: CDR1 SQVTM, CDR2 ANQGSEA. Each cDNA got a UMI-containing oligo ligated at its 3' end. The first PCR ran 3 to 5 cycles with an equimolar RC1.1 and RC1.2 beta primer mix. Using its own MiXCR run on the UMI-ligation and nested PCR reads, TCRdb lists one record per CDR3 protein. The repertoire holds about 32,000 distinct CDR3 sequences, with 7.3% as singletons. What was sequenced was PBMCs spiked with cells of the T cell clone KT2. The receptor's source is a human donor. The chain is built from TRBV29-1 and TRBJ2-5; TRBD2 is a possible D gene (5 bases). CDR3 bases: TGCAGCGTTGAGTGGGCTAGCAGCCGGGAGACCCAGTACTTC. It is translated as CSVEWASSRETQYF.